The clone carrying this TCR beta chain was seen just once. The sample comes from a study of blood T cell repertoires in COVID-19. At the level of the study: PBMCs, B-cell-depleted T cells, or T cells provided the cDNA or gDNA that made up the material.

TCRdb's table, derived via immunoSEQ multiplex PCR, lists solely in-frame clones and lacks some. The data hold around 280,000 clones, with roughly 87% observed a single time. Recruitment covered about 26 US areas and drew participants whose ages spanned 18 to 89 years. Clinical history reported by participants formed the basis on which cohorts were assigned. Germline V lookup: CDR1 ENHRY, CDR2 SYGVKD. The CDR3 is 16 residues long. The V gene end was trimmed by 10 bases and the J gene end by 0 bases; junction bases not matched to a gene: 13. Sequenced: PBMCs or T cells enriched from blood (not recorded which). This chain joins TRBV10-3 and TRBJ2-3; TRBD2 aligns across 7 bases. The TCR sequence derives from a woman between 40 and 55 years old who had recovered from COVID-19. For the CDR3, the DNA is TGTGCCACCTCTAAGGGACTAACGGAGAGCACAGATACGCAGTATTTT. Protein product: CATSKGLTESTDTQYF.